Detailed here is one T cell receptor (beta chain). The data were obtained in a study of T cells expressing NK-cell markers. The CDR3 totals 15 residues. Germline values: CDR1 MNHNS, CDR2 SASEGT. TCRdb re-called the 5' RACE reads and catalogs CDR3 proteins one per entry, DNA excluded. The record lists around 470,000 distinct CDR3 sequences, of which the ten most abundant hold over 1.1%. This sequence originates from a woman aged 45-60 years in good health. This sequence joins TRBV6-1 and TRBJ1-2; as DNA is missing, the TRBD1 call by TCRdb cannot be tested. Sequenced material: blood T cells: a sorted CD56 or NKG2C T cell subset, CD4+ or CD8+ T cells, or bulk PBMC T cells (not recorded which). The CDR3 spells CASSDGQGLLHGYTF.